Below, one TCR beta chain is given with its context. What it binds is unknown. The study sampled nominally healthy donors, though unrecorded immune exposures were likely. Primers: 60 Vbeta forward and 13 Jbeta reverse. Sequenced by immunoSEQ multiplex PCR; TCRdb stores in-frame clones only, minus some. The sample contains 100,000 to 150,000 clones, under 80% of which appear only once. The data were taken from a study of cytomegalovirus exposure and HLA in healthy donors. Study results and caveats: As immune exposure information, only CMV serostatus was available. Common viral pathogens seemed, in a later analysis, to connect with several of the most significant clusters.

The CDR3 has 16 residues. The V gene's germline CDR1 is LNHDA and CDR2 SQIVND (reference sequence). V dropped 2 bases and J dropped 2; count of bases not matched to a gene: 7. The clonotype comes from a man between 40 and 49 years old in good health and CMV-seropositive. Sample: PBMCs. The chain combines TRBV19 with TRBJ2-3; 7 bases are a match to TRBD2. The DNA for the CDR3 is TGTGCCAGTAGTATACGGGGTAGCGGGCCCACAGATACGCAGTATTTT. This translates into CASSIRGSGPTDTQYF.